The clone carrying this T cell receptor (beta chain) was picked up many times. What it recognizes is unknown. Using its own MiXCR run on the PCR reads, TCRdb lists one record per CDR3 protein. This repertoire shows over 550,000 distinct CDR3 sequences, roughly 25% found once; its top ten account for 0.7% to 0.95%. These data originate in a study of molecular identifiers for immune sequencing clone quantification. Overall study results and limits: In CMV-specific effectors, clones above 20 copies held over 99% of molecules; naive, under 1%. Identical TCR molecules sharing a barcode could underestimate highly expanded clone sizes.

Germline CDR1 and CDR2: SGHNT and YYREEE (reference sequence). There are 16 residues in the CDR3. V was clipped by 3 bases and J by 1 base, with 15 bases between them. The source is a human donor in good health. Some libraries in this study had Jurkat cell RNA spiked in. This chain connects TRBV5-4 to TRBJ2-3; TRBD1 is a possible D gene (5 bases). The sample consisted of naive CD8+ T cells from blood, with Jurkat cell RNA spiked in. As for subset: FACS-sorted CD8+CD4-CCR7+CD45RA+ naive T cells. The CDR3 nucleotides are TGTGCCAGCAGCTCATGGGGCCAGGCCCGCACAGATACGCAGTATTTT. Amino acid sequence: CASSSWGQARTDTQYF.